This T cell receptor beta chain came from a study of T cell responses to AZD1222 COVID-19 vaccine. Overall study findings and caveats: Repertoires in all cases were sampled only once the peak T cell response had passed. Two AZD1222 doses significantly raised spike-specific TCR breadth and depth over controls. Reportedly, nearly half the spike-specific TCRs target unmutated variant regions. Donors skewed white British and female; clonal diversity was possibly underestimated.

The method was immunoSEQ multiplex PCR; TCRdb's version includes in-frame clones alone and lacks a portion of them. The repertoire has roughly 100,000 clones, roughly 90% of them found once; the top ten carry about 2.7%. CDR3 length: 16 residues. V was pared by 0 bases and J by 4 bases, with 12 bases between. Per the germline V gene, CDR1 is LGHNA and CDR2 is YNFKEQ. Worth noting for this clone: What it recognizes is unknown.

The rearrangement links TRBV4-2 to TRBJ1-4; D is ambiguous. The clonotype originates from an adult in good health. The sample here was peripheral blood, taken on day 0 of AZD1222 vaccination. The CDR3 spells CASSQDVSRNNEKLFF. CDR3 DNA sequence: TGTGCCAGCAGCCAAGATGTTAGCCGCAATAATGAAAAACTGTTTTTT.